This TCR beta chain appears in the sequencing data of a study of PD-1 blockade in classical Hodgkin lymphoma. Study background: Patients were treated with nivolumab at 3 mg/kg, and this was given intravenously every 2 weeks.

Germline V lookup: CDR1 MNHNY, CDR2 SVGAGI (reference sequence). V was trimmed by 6 bases and J by 0 bases, leaving 15 bases between them. The CDR3 has 16 amino acids. Time point described: cycle 4 day 1 (C4D1), after less than 7 weeks of nivolumab. With no exception, relapse followed autologous stem cell transplantation in all patients, and brentuximab vedotin exposure varied. Purified CD4+ T cells were obtained from thawed PBMCs through magnetic negative selection. Generated by immunoSEQ multiplex PCR, the TCRdb table keeps only in-frame clones and is missing some. Among around 27,000 clones listed, 75% to 90% were seen once.

The chain combines TRBV6-6 with TRBJ1-3; a weak D match, TRBD1 (6 bases). Source: CD4+ T cells from blood, taken before the fourth cycle of nivolumab. The source of this sequence is a human donor with classical Hodgkin lymphoma. CDR3 residues: CASRFQQGYSGNTIYF. CDR3 nucleotides: TGTGCCAGCAGGTTCCAACAGGGATACTCTGGAAACACCATATATTTT.